A single sample gave rise to the 14 T cell receptor beta chains below, sequenced in a study of control samples from healthy donors and cancer patients (dated by TCRdb to 2020 to 2021). Library preparation used the immunoSEQ multiplex PCR assay. TCRdb provides this immuneACCESS table in a form limited to in-frame rearrangements. Some clones are lacking; in checked studies, under half of them reflect an unresolved V gene, and why the rest are absent is not known. The sample data list fewer than 200,000 clones, and about 90% of these were observed just once. The ten largest clonotypes hold just over 1.4% of the sample. Sequencing was carried out using blood. The receptors originated from a woman in her forties or fifties in good health.

The V gene is TRBV4-1, the J gene TRBJ2-5; possibly TRBD2 for D (5 bases). This CDR3 contains 18 residues. The germline CDR1 and CDR2 sequences are MGHRA and YSYEKL. V was trimmed by 3 bases and J by 2 bases, leaving 22 bases between them. CDR3 loop: CASSQAVSLGSSQETQYF. CDR3 nucleotide sequence: TGCGCCAGCAGCCAGGCGGTCTCCTTAGGGAGTTCTCAAGAGACCCAGTACTTC.

CDR3 sequence (DNA): TGTGCCAGCAGCCCGACTGGTCTTCTAGCCAAAAACATTCAGTACTTC. Translation: CASSPTGLLAKNIQYF. The chain recombines TRBV3-1 (or the pseudogene TRBV3-2) with TRBJ2-4; D gene uncertain. Germline V gene lookup returns CDR1 LGHDT and CDR2 YNNKEL (reference sequence). Trimming left V 4 bases short and J 0 bases short, with 13 bases between. The CDR3 length is 16 residues.

The V call is TRBV18, the J call TRBJ2-1, with 13 bases identical to TRBD2. The CDR3 runs 16 residues. Germline V lookup: CDR1 KGHSH, CDR2 LQKENI. The V and J ends lost 3 bases and 8 bases, in that order; junction bases with no gene match: 7. The CDR3 sequence is CASSPTSGGKADEQFF. The CDR3 bases are TGTGCCAGCTCACCGACTAGCGGGGGGAAGGCGGATGAGCAGTTCTTC.

The chain uses TRBV30 and TRBJ1-5; D is possibly TRBD1 (5 bases). This CDR3 contains 15 residues. Germline assignment: CDR1 GTSNPN and CDR2 SVGIG (reference sequence). Trimming removed 3 bases at V and 0 bases at J, with 12 bases between. DNA for the CDR3: TGTGCCTGGAGCGGCGGGACTCTTAGCAATCAGCCCCAGCATTTT. This encodes CAWSGGTLSNQPQHF.

The genes are TRBV19 and TRBJ1-5; D is unresolved. Germline V lookup: CDR1 LNHDA, CDR2 SQIVND (reference sequence). The CDR3 consists of 14 residues. With 2 bases removed from V and 4 bases from J, the gap between germline ends came to 9 bases. In nucleotides, the CDR3 is TGTGCCAGTAGTATATGGCCAGCTAATCAGCCCCAGCATTTT. Protein: CASSIWPANQPQHF.

J is TRBJ2-5 and V is TRBV6-6; no reliable D call. The CDR3 consists of 13 residues. V lost 2 bases and J 4 bases, leaving 8 bases between the germline ends. Germline V CDR1 and CDR2: MNHNY, SVGAGI (reference sequence). CDR3 DNA sequence: TGTGCCAGCAGTTACGGGCGGCCAGAGACCCAGTACTTC. Translating it yields CASSYGRPETQYF.

The chain has TRBV12-3 or TRBV12-4 and TRBJ1-1; no firm D call. This CDR3 is 12 amino acids long. The V and J ends lost 3 bases and 5 bases respectively, with 7 bases between them. As DNA, the CDR3 is TGTGCCAGCAGTTTTGCCAGTACTGAAGCTTTCTTT. This gives the protein CASSFASTEAFF.

V gene TRBV9 combines with J gene TRBJ1-4; 8 bases are shared with TRBD1. The CDR3 runs 16 residues. CDR1 and CDR2 (germline): SGDLS, YYNGEE. J lost 4 bases, V lost 1 base, and 6 bases had no gene match. CDR3 sequence (DNA): TGTGCCAGCAGCGTAAGTCCAGGGGGCCTTAATGAAAAACTGTTTTTT. Protein product: CASSVSPGGLNEKLFF.

The chain combines TRBV14 with TRBJ2-2, with 10 bases matching TRBD1. There are 15 residues in the CDR3. The germline V gene has CDR1 SGHDN and CDR2 FVKESK. J lost 7 bases, V lost 4 bases, and 6 bases had no gene match. The CDR3 here is CASSPGTGVIGELFF. DNA for the CDR3: TGTGCCAGCAGCCCCGGGACAGGGGTAATCGGGGAGCTGTTTTTT.

The rearrangement uses TRBV4-3 and TRBJ2-3; D may match TRBD1 or TRBD2 (5 bases each). V was cut by 2 bases and J by 4 bases, with 13 bases left in between. Germline lookup yields CDR1 LGHNA and CDR2 YSLEER. This CDR3 contains 15 residues. CDR3 loop: CASSQHRQEADTQYF. The CDR3 nucleotides read TGCGCCAGCAGCCAACACAGGCAGGAGGCAGATACGCAGTATTTT.

The V call is TRBV7-2, the J call TRBJ1-2; D possibly corresponds to TRBD1 (6 bases). Trimming stripped 5 bases from V and 8 bases from J, with 21 bases between. The germline V gene encodes CDR1 SGHTA and CDR2 FQGNSA. The CDR3 spans 15 residues. CDR3: CASSPATGRGGGYTF. Written as DNA, the CDR3 is TGTGCCAGCAGCCCAGCTACAGGGAGGGGTGGAGGCTACACCTTC. The full variable domain, its missing parts supplied by reference TRBV7-2 and TRBJ1-2, is GAGVSQSPSNKVTEKGKDVELRCDPISGHTALYWYRQSLGQGLEFLIYFQGNSAPDKSGLPSDRFSAERTGGSVSTLTIQRTQQEDSAVYLCASSPATGRGGGYTFGSGTRLTVV.

The chain is built from TRBV7-2 and TRBJ2-5; D possibly uses TRBD1 or TRBD2 (5 bases each). The CDR3 has 16 amino acids. Trimming took off 0 bases at V and 4 bases at J, with 15 bases between the two ends. In germline, CDR1 is SGHTA, CDR2 FQGNSA. CDR3 protein: CASSLAGLRGTETQYF. CDR3 DNA: TGTGCCAGCAGCTTAGCCGGACTGAGGGGAACAGAGACCCAGTACTTC.

The J gene is TRBJ1-2, the V gene TRBV27; TRBD1 might be the D (5 bases). Trimming took off 0 bases at V and 8 bases at J, with 19 bases between the two ends. The CDR3 sequence is 16 residues long. Per the germline V gene, CDR1 is MNHEY and CDR2 is SMNVEV (reference sequence). The CDR3 bases are TGTGCCAGCAGTTTATCGAGAGGCCGTAGGGGCGAGGGCTACACCTTC. This gives the protein CASSLSRGRRGEGYTF.

This sequence joins TRBV25-1 and TRBJ2-7; weak D call: TRBD2 (7 bases). Germline V lookup: CDR1 MGHDK, CDR2 SYGVNS. V shed 0 bases and J shed 3 bases, with 12 bases lying between them. The CDR3 loop spans 15 amino acids. The CDR3 reads CASSEYGGGGYEQYF. CDR3 coding DNA: TGTGCCAGCAGTGAATATGGGGGGGGCGGCTACGAGCAGTACTTC.